The next 24 T cell receptor beta chains were all read from a single sample in a study of a mutant IDH1 vaccine in newly diagnosed glioma. These receptors' targets are unknown. This table comes from immunoSEQ multiplex PCR, and its TCRdb copy is limited to in-frame clones, with some not included. The repertoire includes about 94,000 clones, around nine tenths of them detected once, and 0.6% to 0.95% sits in the top ten. Time point noted: week 47, end of study. Each vaccine dose was 300 ug of mutant IDH1 20-mer peptide, with topical imiquimod. Sequenced here: PBMCs, sampled from a glioma patient whose treatment included an IDH1 peptide vaccine. The source is a woman between 50 and 59 years old with glioma.

The CDR3 nucleotides are TGTGCCAGCAGTGAAGCGCTAGGGGCTGGAGTGTACGAGCAGTACTTC. Translation gives CASSEALGAGVYEQYF. This chain connects TRBV6-1 to TRBJ2-7, with D possibly matching TRBD1 (5 bases). The V end was cut by 0 bases, the J end by 4 bases, with 16 bases between. CDR3 length: 16 amino acids. Germline V gene data show CDR1 as MNHNS and CDR2 as SASEGT.

The CDR3 nucleotides are TGTGCCAGTAGTATGGAACCGCGTGGTGGCTACACCTTC. Its translation is CASSMEPRGGYTF. The rearrangement joins TRBV19 to TRBJ1-2; D is unclear. Trimming took 3 bases from V and 7 from J, leaving 12 bases between them. The CDR3 length is 13 residues. CDR1 is LNHDA and CDR2 is SQIVND in the germline V gene (reference sequence).

This rearrangement joins TRBV10-3 to TRBJ1-2; 10 bases agree with TRBD1. J lost 3 bases, V lost 6 bases, and 4 bases had no gene match. Looked up from germline, CDR1 is ENHRY and CDR2 is SYGVKD. The CDR3 sequence is 14 residues long. The CDR3 sequence: CAISSGQGYYGYTF. CDR3 nucleotide sequence: TGTGCCATCAGCTCGGGACAGGGGTACTATGGCTACACCTTC.

The chain recombines TRBV5-1 with TRBJ1-1; no clear D. Germline V gives CDR1 SGHRS, CDR2 YFSETQ. V lost 3 bases and J lost 4, with 10 bases in between. The CDR3 has 13 amino acids. The DNA for the CDR3 is TGCGCCAGCAGCTCGGGCGGGATCACTGAAGCTTTCTTT. Protein product: CASSSGGITEAFF.

The J gene is TRBJ1-1, the V gene TRBV7-9; D is perhaps TRBD1 (6 bases). CDR3 length: 15 amino acids. Looked up from germline, CDR1 is SEHNR and CDR2 is FQNEAQ (reference sequence). V lost 0 bases to trimming and J lost 3 bases, with 11 bases between them. CDR3 coding DNA: TGTGCCAGCAGCTTAGCCGGGACATGGGACACTGAAGCTTTCTTT. As protein: CASSLAGTWDTEAFF.

A single count supports this clone. This sequence joins TRBV29-1 and TRBJ2-1; tentatively, D is TRBD1 (8 bases). Trimming removed 6 bases from V and 7 bases from J, with 22 bases in between. CDR3 length equals 15 residues. Germline values: CDR1 SQVTM, CDR2 ANQGSEA. In DNA form, the CDR3 reads TGCAGCGTGGCCAGTACAGGGGGGGCCTTAAATGAGCAGTTCTTC. Translated: CSVASTGGALNEQFF.

V and J are TRBV30 and TRBJ2-3, with D possibly being TRBD2 (6 bases). Germline V CDR1 and CDR2: GTSNPN, SVGIG (reference sequence). The CDR3 covers 15 residues. V lost 6 bases, J lost 2 bases, and 18 bases lay in between. The CDR3 here is CACSRGTYNTDTQYF. CDR3 nucleotide sequence: TGTGCCTGTTCTCGGGGGACCTACAACACAGATACGCAGTATTTT.

This chain connects TRBV5-6 to TRBJ2-7, with D uncertain. CDR3 size: 13 residues. V lost 2 bases and J lost 4, with 10 bases in between. Looked up from germline, CDR1 is SGHDT and CDR2 is YYEEEE. The CDR3 sequence is CASSLTPEYEQYF. CDR3 bases: TGTGCCAGCAGCTTAACACCAGAATACGAGCAGTACTTC.

The rearrangement links TRBV19 to TRBJ2-1; TRBD2 aligns across 10 bases. Germline lookup yields CDR1 LNHDA and CDR2 SQIVND (reference sequence). J gave up 10 bases and V 2 bases, and 8 bases lay outside the gene matches. The CDR3 runs to 15 residues. CDR3 DNA: TGTGCCAGTAGTATAACACTAGCGGGGCGGATCGAGCAGTTCTTC. Its translation: CASSITLAGRIEQFF.

J is TRBJ2-7 and V is TRBV27, with D uncertain. Germline-derived CDR1 and CDR2 are MNHEY and SMNVEV (reference sequence). Trimming shortened V by 2 bases and J by 2 bases, and 7 bases separated the two germline ends. The CDR3 length is 13 residues. CDR3 sequence reads: CASSLGVPYEQYF. The DNA of the CDR3 is TGTGCCAGCAGTTTAGGGGTTCCCTACGAGCAGTACTTC.

This clone was picked up one time. The rearrangement links TRBV28 to TRBJ2-7; tentative D call: TRBD2 (5 bases). The length of the CDR3 is 15 residues. Deletions cut 5 bases from V and 3 bases from J, with 17 bases between. The germline V gene encodes CDR1 MDHEN and CDR2 SYDVKM. The CDR3 nucleotides are TGTGCCAGCAGTCAAAGGAGGCAGCCCCACTACGAGCAGTACTTC. Protein product: CASSQRRQPHYEQYF. Supplemented by reference TRBV28 and TRBJ2-7, the full variable domain reads DVKVTQSSRYLVKRTGEKVFLECVQDMDHENMFWYRQDPGLGLRLIYFSYDVKMKEKGDIPEGYSVSREKKERFSLILESASTNQTSMYLCASSQRRQPHYEQYFGPGTRLTVT.

The J gene is TRBJ2-7, the V gene TRBV6-5, with a possible D match to TRBD2 (7 bases). CDR3 length: 15 residues. The V end was cut by 0 bases, the J end by 2 bases, with 11 bases between. From germline, CDR1 is MNHEY and CDR2 SVGAGI. The CDR3 DNA is TGTGCCAGCAGTTACTCCGGGGGGCCCACCTACGAGCAGTACTTC. Translation gives CASSYSGGPTYEQYF.

The J gene is TRBJ2-7, the V gene TRBV5-4; the match to TRBD1 covers 7 bases. This CDR3 comprises 13 residues. Trimming cost V 3 bases and J 2 bases; bases outside gene matches: 2. Germline lookup yields CDR1 SGHNT and CDR2 YYREEE (reference sequence). CDR3 in amino acids: CASSSGTAYEQYF. DNA for the CDR3: TGTGCCAGCAGCTCCGGGACAGCCTACGAGCAGTACTTC.

This chain connects TRBV28 to TRBJ1-4; no clear D. V was shortened by 6 bases and J by 8 bases, with 13 bases between the two germline ends. Germline V gene sequence: CDR1 MDHEN, CDR2 SYDVKM. The CDR3 contains 13 residues. As DNA, the CDR3 is TGTGCCAGCAGCAGCCCGGGGAGCGAAAAACTGTTTTTT. The encoded protein is CASSSPGSEKLFF.

This clone was seen just once. V and J are TRBV18 and TRBJ1-1; tentative D call: TRBD1 (6 bases). The V end was cut by 4 bases, the J end by 7 bases, with 16 bases between. Per the germline V gene, CDR1 is KGHSH and CDR2 is LQKENI. The CDR3 totals 14 residues. The chain's CDR3 is CASSLTGQTLEAFF. CDR3 nucleotides: TGTGCCAGCTCACTAACAGGGCAGACCCTTGAAGCTTTCTTT.

The chain joins TRBV9 to TRBJ1-1, with 8 bases aligning to TRBD1. In germline, CDR1 is SGDLS, CDR2 YYNGEE. The CDR3 totals 15 residues. Trimming removed 4 bases from V and 1 base from J; junction bases left unmatched: 6. The CDR3 coding sequence is TGTGCCAGCAGCATCGCCGGGACAGGGAACACTGAAGCTTTCTTT. Protein sequence: CASSIAGTGNTEAFF.

J is TRBJ1-1 and V is TRBV1; TRBD1, the table's D call, was not compared with the DNA. TRBV1 constitutes a pseudogene. This CDR3 has 19 amino acids. The CDR3 DNA is TGCACCAGCAGCCAAGAGGGGACAGGGGGTTGGGTGGAGGACACTGAAGCTTTCTTT. Amino acids: CTSSQEGTGGWVEDTEAFF.

The chain recombines TRBV11-3 with TRBJ2-3; D call uncertain. The V end was cut by 1 base, the J end by 5 bases, with 4 bases between. CDR3 length: 12 residues. Germline V gene sequence: CDR1 SGHNT, CDR2 YENEEA. The CDR3, as DNA: TGTGCCAGCAGCTTAGGGGGAGATACGCAGTATTTT. It codes for CASSLGGDTQYF.

V gene TRBV4-1 combines with J gene TRBJ1-1, with D perhaps matching TRBD1 (5 bases). Germline-derived CDR1 and CDR2 are MGHRA and YSYEKL. V was shortened by 4 bases and J by 1 base, with 7 bases between the two germline ends. The CDR3 totals 13 residues. CDR3 in amino acids: CASSLGQNTEAFF. The CDR3 DNA reads TGCGCCAGCAGCCTAGGACAGAACACTGAAGCTTTCTTT.

V and J are TRBV28 and TRBJ2-7; TRBD2 aligns across 12 bases. Trimming removed 5 bases from V and 3 bases from J; junction bases left unmatched: 8. This CDR3 spans 16 amino acids. CDR1 and CDR2 (germline): MDHEN, SYDVKM. The CDR3 coding sequence is TGTGCCAGCAGTCTACCCCCGACTAGCGGGAGCTACGAGCAGTACTTC. Protein product: CASSLPPTSGSYEQYF.

This chain joins TRBV27 and TRBJ2-1; D call uncertain. CDR3 length: 13 residues. Trimming removed 2 bases from V and 6 bases from J, with 8 bases in between. Germline V lookup: CDR1 MNHEY, CDR2 SMNVEV (reference sequence). The CDR3 region has the DNA TGTGCCAGCAGTTTAGTGCACTCCAATGAGCAGTTCTTC. It specifies CASSLVHSNEQFF.

The V gene is TRBV5-1, the J gene TRBJ1-1; TRBD1 matches 10 bases. This CDR3 is built from 15 residues. Trimming at V came to 4 bases and at J to 6 bases, leaving 9 bases not matched to a gene. Germline V lookup: CDR1 SGHRS, CDR2 YFSETQ. The CDR3 reads CASSLPDRGSAEAFF. In DNA form, the CDR3 reads TGCGCCAGCAGCCTTCCGGACAGGGGGAGTGCTGAAGCTTTCTTT. The entire variable domain, with the rest obtained from reference TRBV5-1 and TRBJ1-1, is as follows: KAGVTQTPRYLIKTRGQQVTLSCSPISGHRSVSWYQQTPGQGLQFLFEYFSETQRNKGNFPGRFSGRQFSNSRSEMNVSTLELGDSALYLCASSLPDRGSAEAFFGQGTRLTVV.

The chain carries TRBV7-8 and TRBJ2-3; D might be TRBD2 (5 bases). The CDR3 has 17 residues. Between the trimmed V and J ends, which lost 2 bases and 1 base, there was a span of 16 bases. Germline CDR1 reads SGHVS; CDR2 reads FQNEAQ. The CDR3 loop reads CASSLRASGSRTDTQYF. DNA for the CDR3: TGTGCCAGCAGCTTACGTGCTTCGGGGTCTCGCACAGATACGCAGTATTTT.

This chain joins TRBV15 and TRBJ2-6, with D perhaps given as TRBD1 or TRBD2 (7 bases each). V was cut by 2 bases and J by 0 bases, with 20 bases left in between. Per germline, CDR1 LNHNV and CDR2 YYDKDF (reference sequence). This CDR3 has 20 amino acids. In DNA form, the CDR3 reads TGTGCCACCAGCAGACCCAGGGGGGGTATTTTGAGCTCTGGGGCCAACGTCCTGACTTTC. Its translation is CATSRPRGGILSSGANVLTF.